This T cell receptor beta chain was retrieved from a study of blood T cells in healthy people across ages. The authors isolated at least 6.5 million PBMCs per sample. Then a second PCR, running about 7 to 11 cycles, was carried out with a sample-barcoded 5' primer and a J-beta primer mix. The template-switch adaptor, which had 12 random nucleotides, put a tag on each cDNA molecule. A single record per CDR3 protein comes from TCRdb applying MiXCR to the 5' RACE reads. The repertoire includes almost 1 million distinct CDR3 sequences, approximately 50% of them detected once, and about a fifth sits in the top ten. The sequence derives from an older woman in good health. The material sequenced was blood.

CDR3 in DNA: TGTGCCACCAGCAGACTAGGACAGGGTCAGTATTTT. Protein sequence: CATSRLGQGQYF. The chain recombines TRBV15 with TRBJ2-3; 8 bases fit TRBD1. V lost 2 bases to trimming and J lost 12 bases; unmatched junction nucleotides: 4. Germline values: CDR1 LNHNV, CDR2 YYDKDF (reference sequence). The CDR3 runs 12 residues.